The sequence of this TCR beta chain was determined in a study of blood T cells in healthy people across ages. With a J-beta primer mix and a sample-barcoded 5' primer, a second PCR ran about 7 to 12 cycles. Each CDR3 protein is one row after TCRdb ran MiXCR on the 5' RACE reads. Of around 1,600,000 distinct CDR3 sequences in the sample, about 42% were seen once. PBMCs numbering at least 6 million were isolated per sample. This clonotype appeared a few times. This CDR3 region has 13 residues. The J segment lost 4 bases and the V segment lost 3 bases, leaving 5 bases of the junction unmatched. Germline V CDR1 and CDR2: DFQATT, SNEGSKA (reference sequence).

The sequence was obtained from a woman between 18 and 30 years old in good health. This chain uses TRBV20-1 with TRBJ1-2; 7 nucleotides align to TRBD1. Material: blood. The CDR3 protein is CSARTGSAYGYTF. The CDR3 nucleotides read TGCAGTGCTAGGACAGGGTCGGCCTATGGCTACACCTTC.